The 4 T cell receptor beta chains given below trace back to one sample, sequenced in a study of shared clonotypes between healthy human individuals. Sequencing was performed with immunoSEQ multiplex PCR; in TCRdb, only in-frame clones are kept and a portion is missing. The table shows some 1,400,000 clones, with 96% occurring only once. Sequenced material: naive CD4+ T cells sorted from blood. As to subset: CD45RA+ positively selected. These receptors were taken from a man aged 30-40 years in good health.

The rearrangement links TRBV5-6 to TRBJ2-5; 9 positions match TRBD2. The CDR3 consists of 15 residues. Germline values: CDR1 SGHDT, CDR2 YYEEEE. Losses at the gene ends were 4 bases for V and 2 bases for J; bases not matched to a gene: 6. For the CDR3, the DNA is TGTGCCAGCAGCCCAGGACTAGCGAAGCAAGAGACCCAGTACTTC. It yields the protein CASSPGLAKQETQYF.

V is TRBV5-1 and J is TRBJ1-3; D is undetermined. The CDR3 consists of 15 residues. From germline, CDR1 is SGHRS and CDR2 YFSETQ. Trimming cost V 0 bases and J 2 bases, with 9 bases left between them. The CDR3 DNA sequence: TGCGCCAGCAGCTTGGTCGGGCAGGCTGGAAACACCATATATTTT. Amino acid sequence: CASSLVGQAGNTIYF.

This clone occurred once. Distinct nucleotide sequences in the sample also encode this CDR3. The chain links TRBV27 to TRBJ2-6; D is ambiguous. Looked up from germline, CDR1 is MNHEY and CDR2 is SMNVEV (reference sequence). The V end was cut by 2 bases, the J end by 2 bases, with 4 bases between. This CDR3 spans 14 amino acids. The CDR3 protein is CASSLVAGANVLTF. CDR3 nucleotide sequence: TGTGCCAGCAGTTTAGTCGCTGGGGCCAACGTCCTGACTTTC.

The gene calls are TRBV14 and TRBJ2-7; D might be TRBD1 (5 bases). The CDR3 is 15 residues long. CDR1 and CDR2 (germline): SGHDN, FVKESK. V was shortened by 0 bases and J by 4 bases, with 13 bases between the two germline ends. The CDR3 DNA is TGTGCCAGCAGCCAAGAATGGGGCCTTTCTTACGAGCAGTACTTC. The encoded protein is CASSQEWGLSYEQYF.